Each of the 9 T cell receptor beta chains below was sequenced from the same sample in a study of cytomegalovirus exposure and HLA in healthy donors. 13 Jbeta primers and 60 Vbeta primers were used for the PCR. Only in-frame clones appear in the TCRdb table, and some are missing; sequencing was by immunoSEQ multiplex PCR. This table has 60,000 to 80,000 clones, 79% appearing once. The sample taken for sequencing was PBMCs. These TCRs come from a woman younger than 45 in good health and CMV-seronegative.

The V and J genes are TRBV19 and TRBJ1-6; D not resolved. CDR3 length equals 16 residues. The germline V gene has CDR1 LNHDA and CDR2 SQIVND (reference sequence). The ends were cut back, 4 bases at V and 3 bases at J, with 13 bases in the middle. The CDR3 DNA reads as TGTGCCAGTAGTACCCGCCAGATGCACTATAATTCACCCCTCCACTTT. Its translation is CASSTRQMHYNSPLHF.

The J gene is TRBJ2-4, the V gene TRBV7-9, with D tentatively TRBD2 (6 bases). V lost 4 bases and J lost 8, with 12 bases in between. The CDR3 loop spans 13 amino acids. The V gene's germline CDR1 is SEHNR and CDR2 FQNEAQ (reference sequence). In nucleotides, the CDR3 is TGTGCCAGCAGCTACGGGGGAAGGGACATTCAGTACTTC. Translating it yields CASSYGGRDIQYF.

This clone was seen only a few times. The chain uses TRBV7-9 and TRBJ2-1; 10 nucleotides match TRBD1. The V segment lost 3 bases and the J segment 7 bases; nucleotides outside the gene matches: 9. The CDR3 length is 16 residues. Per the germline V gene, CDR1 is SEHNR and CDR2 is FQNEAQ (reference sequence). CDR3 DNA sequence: TGTGCCAGCAGCTTCGGCTGGACAGGGGGGGGGAATGAGCAGTTCTTC. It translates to CASSFGWTGGGNEQFF.

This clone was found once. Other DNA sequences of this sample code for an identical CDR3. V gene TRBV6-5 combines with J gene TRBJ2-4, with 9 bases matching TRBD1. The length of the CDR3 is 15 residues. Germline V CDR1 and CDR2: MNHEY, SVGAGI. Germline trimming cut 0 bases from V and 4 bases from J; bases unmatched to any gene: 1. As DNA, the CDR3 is TGTGCCAGCAGTTACTCGGGGACAGGGAAAAACATTCAGTACTTC. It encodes CASSYSGTGKNIQYF.

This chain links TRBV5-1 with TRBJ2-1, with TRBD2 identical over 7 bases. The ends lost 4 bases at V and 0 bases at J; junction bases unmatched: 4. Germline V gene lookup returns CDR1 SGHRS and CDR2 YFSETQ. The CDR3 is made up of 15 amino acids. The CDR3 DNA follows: TGCGCCAGCAGCACTAGCGTAACCTCCTACAATGAGCAGTTCTTC. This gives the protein CASSTSVTSYNEQFF.

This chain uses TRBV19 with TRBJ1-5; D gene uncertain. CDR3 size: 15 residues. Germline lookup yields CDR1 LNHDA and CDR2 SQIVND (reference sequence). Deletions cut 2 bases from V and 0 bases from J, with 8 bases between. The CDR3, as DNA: TGTGCCAGTAGTATATATACTTATAGCAATCAGCCCCAGCATTTT. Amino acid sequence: CASSIYTYSNQPQHF.

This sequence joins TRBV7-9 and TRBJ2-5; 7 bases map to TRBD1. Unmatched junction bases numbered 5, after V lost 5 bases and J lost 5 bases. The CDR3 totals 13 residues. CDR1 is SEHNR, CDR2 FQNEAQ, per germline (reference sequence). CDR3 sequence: CASSPTGKETQYF. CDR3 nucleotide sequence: TGTGCCAGCAGCCCGACAGGGAAGGAGACCCAGTACTTC.

CDR3 loop: CASRTSGVADTQYF. Here the CDR3 DNA reads TGTGCCAGTCGGACTAGCGGAGTGGCAGATACGCAGTATTTT. The chain employs TRBV19 and TRBJ2-3; 10 bases match TRBD2. The CDR3 consists of 14 residues. Germline CDR1 and CDR2: LNHDA and SQIVND (reference sequence). V shed 8 bases, J shed 4 bases, and the junction held 6 bases outside the gene matches.

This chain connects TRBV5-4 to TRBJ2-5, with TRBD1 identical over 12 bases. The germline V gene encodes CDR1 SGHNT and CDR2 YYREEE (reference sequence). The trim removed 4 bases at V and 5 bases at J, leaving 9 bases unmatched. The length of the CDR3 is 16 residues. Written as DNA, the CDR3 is TGTGCCAGCAGCACCGGGACAGGGGGCGTCGGGGAGACCCAGTACTTC. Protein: CASSTGTGGVGETQYF.